Described below is a single T cell receptor (beta chain) sequence and its context. Original methodology: Amplification of reference gene primers provided the estimated nucleated cell counts. Clones were sequenced by immunoSEQ multiplex PCR, and TCRdb holds only the in-frame ones, with some missing. The V and J calls and clone size come from that table; D and trimming were worked out from the DNA. Among around 310,000 clones, 85% to 90% were seen once, and the ten largest hold roughly a tenth. Participants, 18 to 89 years old, spanned more than 20 US areas. The CDR3 is 14 amino acids. The germline V gene encodes CDR1 SQVTM and CDR2 ANQGSEA. Trimming cost V 4 bases and J 0 bases, with 12 bases left between them. These data belong to a study of blood T cell repertoires in COVID-19. Study in general: Italy, Spain and the United States were the sources of the convalescent and acute COVID-19 samples.

Source material: PBMCs or T cells enriched from blood (not recorded which). J is TRBJ1-2 and V is TRBV29-1, with no clear D. The origin of this receptor is a woman aged 25 to 39 who had recovered from COVID-19. The CDR3 loop is CSVGEASPNYGYTF. CDR3 nucleotide sequence: TGCAGCGTTGGGGAGGCCAGTCCTAACTATGGCTACACCTTC.